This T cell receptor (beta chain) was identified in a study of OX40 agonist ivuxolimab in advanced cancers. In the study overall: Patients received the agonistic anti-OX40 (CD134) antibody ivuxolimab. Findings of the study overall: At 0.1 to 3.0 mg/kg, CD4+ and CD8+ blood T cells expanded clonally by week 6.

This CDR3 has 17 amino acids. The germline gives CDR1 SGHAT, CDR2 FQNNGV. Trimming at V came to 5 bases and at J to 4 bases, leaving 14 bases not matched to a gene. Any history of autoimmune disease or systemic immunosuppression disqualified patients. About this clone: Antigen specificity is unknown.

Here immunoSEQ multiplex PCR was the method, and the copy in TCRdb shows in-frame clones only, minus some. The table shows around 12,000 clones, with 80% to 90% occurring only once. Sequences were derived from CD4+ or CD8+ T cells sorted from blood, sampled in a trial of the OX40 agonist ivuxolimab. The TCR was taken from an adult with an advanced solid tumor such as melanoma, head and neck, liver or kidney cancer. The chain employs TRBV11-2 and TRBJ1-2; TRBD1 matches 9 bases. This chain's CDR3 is CASSHGTGNPWSYGYTF. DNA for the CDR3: TGTGCCAGCAGCCACGGGACAGGGAATCCTTGGAGCTATGGCTACACCTTC.